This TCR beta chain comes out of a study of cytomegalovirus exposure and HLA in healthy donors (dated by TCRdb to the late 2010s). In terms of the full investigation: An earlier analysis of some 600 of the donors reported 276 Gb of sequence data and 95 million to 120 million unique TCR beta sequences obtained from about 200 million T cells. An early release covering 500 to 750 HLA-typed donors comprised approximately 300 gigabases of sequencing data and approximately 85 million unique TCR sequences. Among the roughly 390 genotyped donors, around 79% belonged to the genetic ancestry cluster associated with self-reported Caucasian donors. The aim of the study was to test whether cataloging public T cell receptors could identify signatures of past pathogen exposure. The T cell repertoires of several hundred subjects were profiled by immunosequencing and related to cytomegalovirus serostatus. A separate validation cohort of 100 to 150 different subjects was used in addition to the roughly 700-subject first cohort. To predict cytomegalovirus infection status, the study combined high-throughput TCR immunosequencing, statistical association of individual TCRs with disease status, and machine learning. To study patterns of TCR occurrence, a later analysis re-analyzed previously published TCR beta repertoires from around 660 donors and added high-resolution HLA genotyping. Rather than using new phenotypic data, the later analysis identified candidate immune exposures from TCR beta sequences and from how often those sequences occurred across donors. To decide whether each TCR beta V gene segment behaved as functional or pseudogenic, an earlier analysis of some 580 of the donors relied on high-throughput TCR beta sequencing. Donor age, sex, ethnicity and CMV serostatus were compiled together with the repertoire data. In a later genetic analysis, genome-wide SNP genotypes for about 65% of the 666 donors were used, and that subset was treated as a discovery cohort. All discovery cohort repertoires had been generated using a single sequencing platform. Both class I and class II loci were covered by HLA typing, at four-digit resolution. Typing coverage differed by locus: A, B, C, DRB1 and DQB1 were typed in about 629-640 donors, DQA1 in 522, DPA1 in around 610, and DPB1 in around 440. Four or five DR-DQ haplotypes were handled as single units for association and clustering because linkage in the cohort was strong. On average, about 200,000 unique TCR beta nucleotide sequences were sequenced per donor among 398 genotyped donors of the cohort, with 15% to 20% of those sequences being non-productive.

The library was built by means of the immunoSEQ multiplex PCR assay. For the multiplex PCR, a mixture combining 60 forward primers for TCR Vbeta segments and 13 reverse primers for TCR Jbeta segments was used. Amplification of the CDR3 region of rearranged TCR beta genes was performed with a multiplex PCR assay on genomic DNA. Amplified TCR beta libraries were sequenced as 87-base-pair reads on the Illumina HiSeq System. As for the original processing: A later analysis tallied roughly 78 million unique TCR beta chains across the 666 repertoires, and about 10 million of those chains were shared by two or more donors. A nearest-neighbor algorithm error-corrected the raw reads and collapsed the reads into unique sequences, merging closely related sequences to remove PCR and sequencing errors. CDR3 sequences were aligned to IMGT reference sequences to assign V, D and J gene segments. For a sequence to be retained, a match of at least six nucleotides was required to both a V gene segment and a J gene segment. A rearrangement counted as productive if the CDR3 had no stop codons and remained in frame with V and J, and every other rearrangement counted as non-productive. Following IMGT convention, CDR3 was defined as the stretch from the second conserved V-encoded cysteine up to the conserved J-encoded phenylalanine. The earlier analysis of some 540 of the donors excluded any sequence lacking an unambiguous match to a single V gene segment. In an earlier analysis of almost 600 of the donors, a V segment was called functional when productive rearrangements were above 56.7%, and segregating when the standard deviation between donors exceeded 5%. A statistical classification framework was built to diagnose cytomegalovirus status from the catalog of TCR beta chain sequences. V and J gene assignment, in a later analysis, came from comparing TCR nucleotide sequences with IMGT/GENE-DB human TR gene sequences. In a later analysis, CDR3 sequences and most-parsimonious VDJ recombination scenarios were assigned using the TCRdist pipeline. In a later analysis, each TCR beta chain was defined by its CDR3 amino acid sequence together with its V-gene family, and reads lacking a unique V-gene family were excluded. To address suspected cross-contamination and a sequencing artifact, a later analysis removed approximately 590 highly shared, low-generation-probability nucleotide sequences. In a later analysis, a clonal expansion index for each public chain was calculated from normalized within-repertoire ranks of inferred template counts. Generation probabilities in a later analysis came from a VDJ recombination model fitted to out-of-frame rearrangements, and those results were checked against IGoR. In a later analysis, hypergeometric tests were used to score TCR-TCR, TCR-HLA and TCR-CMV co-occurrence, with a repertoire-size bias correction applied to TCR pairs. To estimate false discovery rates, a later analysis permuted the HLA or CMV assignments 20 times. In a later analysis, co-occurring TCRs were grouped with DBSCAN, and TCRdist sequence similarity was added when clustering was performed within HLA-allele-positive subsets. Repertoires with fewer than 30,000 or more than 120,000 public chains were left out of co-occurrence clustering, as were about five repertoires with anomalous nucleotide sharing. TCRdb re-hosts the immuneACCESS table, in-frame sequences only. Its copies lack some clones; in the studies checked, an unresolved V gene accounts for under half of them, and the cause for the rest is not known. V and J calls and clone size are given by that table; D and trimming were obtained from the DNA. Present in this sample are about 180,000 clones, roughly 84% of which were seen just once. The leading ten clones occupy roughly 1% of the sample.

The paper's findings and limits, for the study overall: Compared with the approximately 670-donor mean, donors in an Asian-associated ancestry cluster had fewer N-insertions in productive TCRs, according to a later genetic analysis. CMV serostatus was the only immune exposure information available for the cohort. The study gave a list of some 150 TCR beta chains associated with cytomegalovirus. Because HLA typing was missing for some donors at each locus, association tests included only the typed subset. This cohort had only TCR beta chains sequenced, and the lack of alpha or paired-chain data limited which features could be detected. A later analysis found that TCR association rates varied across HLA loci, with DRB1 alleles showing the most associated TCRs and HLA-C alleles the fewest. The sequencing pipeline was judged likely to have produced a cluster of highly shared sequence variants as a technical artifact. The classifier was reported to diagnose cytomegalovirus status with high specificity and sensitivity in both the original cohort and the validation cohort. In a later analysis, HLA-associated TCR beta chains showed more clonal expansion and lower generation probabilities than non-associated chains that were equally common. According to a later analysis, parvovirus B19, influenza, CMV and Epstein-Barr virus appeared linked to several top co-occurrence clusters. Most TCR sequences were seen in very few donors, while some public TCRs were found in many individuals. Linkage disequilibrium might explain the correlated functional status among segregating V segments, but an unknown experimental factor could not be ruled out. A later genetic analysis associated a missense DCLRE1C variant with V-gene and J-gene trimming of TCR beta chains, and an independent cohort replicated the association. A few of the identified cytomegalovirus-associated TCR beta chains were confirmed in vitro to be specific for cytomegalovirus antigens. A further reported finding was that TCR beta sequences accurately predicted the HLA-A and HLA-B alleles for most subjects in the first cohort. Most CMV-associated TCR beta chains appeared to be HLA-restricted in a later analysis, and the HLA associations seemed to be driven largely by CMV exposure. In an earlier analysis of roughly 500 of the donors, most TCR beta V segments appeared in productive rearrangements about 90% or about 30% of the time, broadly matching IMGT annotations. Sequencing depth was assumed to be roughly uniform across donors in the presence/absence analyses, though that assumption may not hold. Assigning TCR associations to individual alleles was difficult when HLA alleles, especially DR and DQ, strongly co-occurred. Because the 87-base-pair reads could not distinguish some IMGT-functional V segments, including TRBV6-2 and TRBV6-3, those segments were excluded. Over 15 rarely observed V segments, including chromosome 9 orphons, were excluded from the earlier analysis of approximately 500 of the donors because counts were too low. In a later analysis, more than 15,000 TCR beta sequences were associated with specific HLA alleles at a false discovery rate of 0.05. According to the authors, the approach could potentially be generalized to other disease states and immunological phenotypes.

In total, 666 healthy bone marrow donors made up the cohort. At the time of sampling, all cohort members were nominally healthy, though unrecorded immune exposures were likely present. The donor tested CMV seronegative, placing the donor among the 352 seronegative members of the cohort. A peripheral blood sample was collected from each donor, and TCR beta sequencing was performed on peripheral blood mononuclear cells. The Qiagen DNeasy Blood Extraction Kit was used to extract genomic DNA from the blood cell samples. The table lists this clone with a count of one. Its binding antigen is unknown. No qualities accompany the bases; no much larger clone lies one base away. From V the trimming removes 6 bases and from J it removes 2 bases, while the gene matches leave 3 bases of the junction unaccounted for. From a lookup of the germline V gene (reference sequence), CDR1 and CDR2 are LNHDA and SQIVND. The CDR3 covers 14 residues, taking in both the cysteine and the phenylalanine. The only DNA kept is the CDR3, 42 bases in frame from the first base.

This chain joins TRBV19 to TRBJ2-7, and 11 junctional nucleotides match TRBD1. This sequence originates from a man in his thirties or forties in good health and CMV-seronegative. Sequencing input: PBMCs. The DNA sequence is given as TGTGCCAGTAGGGACAGGGGGCTTCCCTACGAGCAGTACTTC. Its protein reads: CASRDRGLPYEQYF.